These 9 T cell receptor beta chains originate from one sample sequenced in a study of tumor-infiltrating lymphocytes in primary liver carcinoma. The tissue used was unsorted bulk material of about 19-33 mg. RNA and DNA were co-extracted from it with the AllPrep DNA/RNA mini kit. The input was approximately 0.45 ug total RNA; TCR beta cDNA was made from it with a constant-region primer. Generation of the TCR beta libraries relied on three nested multiplex PCR rounds using slightly modified ARM-PCR. The first two PCR rounds used TRBV1-TRBV30 forward primers with a C-beta reverse primer, about 10 cycles each. TCRdb used MiXCR to reprocess the multiplex PCR reads, holding one entry per CDR3 protein. This repertoire shows some 38,000 distinct CDR3 sequences, roughly 74% found once; its top ten account for about 16%. Sequenced input: liver tumor tissue from sampling region 4. Regarding subset: tumor region T4, right-lateral pole. Receptor source: a man between 35 and 55 years old with primary liver carcinoma and hepatitis B virus infection.

V gene TRBV10-3 combines with J gene TRBJ1-5; 7 bases align to TRBD1. This CDR3 comprises 13 residues. Germline trimming cut 10 bases from V and 9 bases from J; bases unmatched to any gene: 12. Germline values: CDR1 ENHRY, CDR2 SYGVKD. For the CDR3, the DNA is TGTGCCACGACCGTGACAGGACAGGCGCCCCAGCATTTT. It yields the protein CATTVTGQAPQHF.

This clonotype was seen repeatedly, ten times or more. V is TRBV28 and J is TRBJ2-5; the match to TRBD2 covers 7 bases. This CDR3 comprises 13 residues. CDR1 is MDHEN, CDR2 SYDVKM, per germline. Unmatched junction bases numbered 8, after V lost 6 bases and J lost 7 bases. The CDR3: CASSQVAGSTQYF. CDR3 nucleotides: TGTGCCAGCAGCCAGGTAGCGGGCTCGACCCAGTACTTC.

Of note for this clonotype: Because the CDR3 is missing its conserved closing phenylalanine or tryptophan, this is likely a read error. V usage is TRBV11-2 and J usage is TRBJ2-7; unclear D gene. Germline CDR1 is SGHAT and CDR2 is FQNNGV. The CDR3 runs to 16 residues. CDR3 loop: CVSSLAGGPFDYEQYL. CDR3 nucleotide sequence: TGTGTCAGCAGCTTAGCAGGTGGCCCCTTTGACTACGAGCAGTACTTA.

This clonotype was recorded only once. The conserved closing phenylalanine or tryptophan is absent in this CDR3, likely reflecting a read error. The chain is built from TRBV11-2 and TRBJ2-7; TRBD1 might be the D (5 bases). Looked up from germline, CDR1 is SGHAT and CDR2 is FQNNGV. The CDR3 sequence is 14 residues long. The CDR3 spells CVSSSNRNTYEQYL. The CDR3, as DNA: TGTGTTAGCAGCTCTAACAGGAACACCTACGAGCAGTACTTA.

As regards this clonotype: Given the absence of the conserved phenylalanine or tryptophan at the CDR3 end, a read error is likely. The V and J genes are TRBV5-4 and TRBJ2-2, with D tentatively TRBD2 (5 bases). Germline CDR1 reads SGHNT; CDR2 reads YYREEE (reference sequence). The CDR3 is 17 residues long. CDR3 coding DNA: TGTGCCAGCAGCTTGCGGCTAGTGGGAAAGAACACCGGGGAACTGTTTGTT. Its translation: CASSLRLVGKNTGELFV.

As regards this clonotype: Compared with germline, one end of the junction differs, possibly owing to a read error. The CDR3 loop is CANSASGTSAGGVTQYF. The CDR3 coding sequence is TGTGCCAACAGCGCCTCCGGGACTAGCGCTGGAGGGGTTACGCAGTATTTT. The V gene is TRBV5-4, the J gene TRBJ2-3, with 10 bases matching TRBD2. Germline values: CDR1 SGHNT, CDR2 YYREEE (reference sequence). The CDR3 extends over 17 amino acids.

About this clonotype: Sequence at one end of the junction differs from germline and may be a read error. J is TRBJ2-7 and V is TRBV5-6, with D possibly matching TRBD2 (5 bases). CDR3 length: 13 residues. Germline loops: CDR1 SGHDT, CDR2 YYEEEE. CDR3 coding DNA: TGTGCTAGCAGCCCACAACAAGAGGGCGAGCAGTACTTC. Amino acid sequence: CASSPQQEGEQYF. The full variable domain, with the rest looked up from reference TRBV5-6 and TRBJ2-7, is DAGVTQSPTHLIKTRGQQVTLRCSPKSGHDTVSWYQQALGQGPQFIFQYYEEEERQRGNFPDRFSGHQFPNYSSELNVNALLLGDSALYLCASSPQQEGEQYFGPGTRLTVT.

Concerning this clonotype itself: One junction end disagrees with the germline gene, perhaps due to a read error. J is TRBJ2-7 and V is TRBV11-2; D ambiguous. This CDR3 is built from 14 residues. The germline V gene has CDR1 SGHAT and CDR2 FQNNGV. The CDR3 loop is CASSSIRNSYEQYF. The CDR3 region has the DNA TGTGCCAGTAGCTCTATTAGGAACTCCTACGAGCAGTACTTC.

Concerning this clonotype: The missing conserved phenylalanine or tryptophan at the end of this CDR3 makes a read error likely. The V and J genes are TRBV7-9 and TRBJ2-1; TRBD1 is a possible D gene (5 bases). V gave up 6 bases and J gave up 8 bases, with 20 bases separating them. CDR1 is SEHNR, CDR2 FQNEAQ, per germline (reference sequence). The CDR3 is 15 residues long. In nucleotides, the CDR3 is TGTGCCAGCAGTGACAGTTTATCCGAGAACTATGAGCAGTTCCTC. Translated: CASSDSLSENYEQFL.